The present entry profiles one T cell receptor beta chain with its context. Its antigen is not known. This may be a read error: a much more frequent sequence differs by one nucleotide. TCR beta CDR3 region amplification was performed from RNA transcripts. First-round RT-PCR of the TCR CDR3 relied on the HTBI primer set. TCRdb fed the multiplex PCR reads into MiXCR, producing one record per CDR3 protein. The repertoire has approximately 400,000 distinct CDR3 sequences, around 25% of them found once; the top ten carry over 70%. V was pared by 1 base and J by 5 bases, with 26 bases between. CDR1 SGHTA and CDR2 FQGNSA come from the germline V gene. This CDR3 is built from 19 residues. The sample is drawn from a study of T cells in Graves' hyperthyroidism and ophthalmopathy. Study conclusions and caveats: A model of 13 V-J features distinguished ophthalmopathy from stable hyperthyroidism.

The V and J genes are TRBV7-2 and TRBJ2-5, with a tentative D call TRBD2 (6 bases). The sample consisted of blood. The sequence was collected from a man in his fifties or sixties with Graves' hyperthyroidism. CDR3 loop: CASSLGRPAGTSPRETQYF. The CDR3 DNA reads TGTGCCAGCAGCTTAGGAAGGCCAGCGGGCACCTCCCCTCGGGAGACCCAGTACTTC.